This T cell receptor beta chain stems from a study of blood T cell repertoires in COVID-19. The table came from immunoSEQ multiplex PCR; TCRdb's copy has only in-frame clones and leaves some out. Of fewer than 450,000 clones detected, about 88% appear once; the ten largest clones hold more than 5.5%. Those enrolled in Seattle joined during active infection and were followed longitudinally afterward. This clonotype was obtained from a woman aged 65 to 85 with COVID-19, enrolled during active disease. Source material: peripheral blood.

The CDR3 coding sequence is TGTGCCAGCAGTCTACTCCCCGGGGGACGGAAACATTCACCCCTCCACTTT. Its translation: CASSLLPGGRKHSPLHF. The chain is built from TRBV6-6 and TRBJ1-6, with D perhaps matching TRBD1 (5 bases). Germline assignment: CDR1 MNHNY and CDR2 SVGAGI (reference sequence). The V end lost 5 bases, the J end lost 8 bases, and 22 bases lay between the germline ends. This CDR3 comprises 17 residues.